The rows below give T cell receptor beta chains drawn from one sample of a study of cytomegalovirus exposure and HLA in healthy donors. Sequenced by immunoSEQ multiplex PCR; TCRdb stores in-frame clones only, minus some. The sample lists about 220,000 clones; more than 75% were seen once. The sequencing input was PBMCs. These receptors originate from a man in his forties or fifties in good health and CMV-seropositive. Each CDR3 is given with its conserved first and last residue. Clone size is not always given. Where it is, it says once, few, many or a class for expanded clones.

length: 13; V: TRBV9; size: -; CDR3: CASSTVDTGELFF
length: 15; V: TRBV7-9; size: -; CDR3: CASSSTGTSHEKLFF
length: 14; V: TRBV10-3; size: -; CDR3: CAITNGGAGYGYTF
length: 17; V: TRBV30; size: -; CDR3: CAWSVSIGTGQNTEAFF
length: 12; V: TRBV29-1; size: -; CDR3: CSVRTSYNEQFF
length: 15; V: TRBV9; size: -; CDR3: CASSVGTGTWSEQYF
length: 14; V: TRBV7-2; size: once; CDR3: CASSLGGRKAEAFF
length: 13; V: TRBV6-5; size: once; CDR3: CASSEWPNTEAFF
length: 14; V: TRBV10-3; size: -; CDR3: CAISEPTSSYEQYF
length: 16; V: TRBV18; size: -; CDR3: CASSETGTNSGNTIYF
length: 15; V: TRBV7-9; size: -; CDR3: CASSSGTGGNTEAFF
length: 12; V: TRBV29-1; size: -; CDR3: CSVVVSSYEQYF
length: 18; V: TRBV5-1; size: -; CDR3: CASSPGLADESSYNEQFF
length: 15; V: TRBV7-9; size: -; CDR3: CASSLRDLSTDTQYF
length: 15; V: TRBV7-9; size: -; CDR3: CASSLFRGSVETQYF
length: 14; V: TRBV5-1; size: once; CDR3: CASSHDGFTGELFF
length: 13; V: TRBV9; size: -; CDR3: CASTGGAGNTIYF
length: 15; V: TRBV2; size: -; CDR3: CASSVRGYSNQPQHF
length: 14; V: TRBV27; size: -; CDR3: CASGLGQVTYEQYF
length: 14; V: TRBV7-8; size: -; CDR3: CASSPDGGADTQYF
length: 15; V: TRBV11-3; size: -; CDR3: CASSLGGRTTDTQYF
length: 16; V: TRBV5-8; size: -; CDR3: CASSRDRGFLNTEAFF
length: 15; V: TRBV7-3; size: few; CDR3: CASSFSAGSTDTQYF
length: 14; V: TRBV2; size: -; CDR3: CASSQTGENTEAFF
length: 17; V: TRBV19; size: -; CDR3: CASSPTGTMIAKNIQYF
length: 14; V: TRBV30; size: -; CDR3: CAWRGSGHSQPQHF
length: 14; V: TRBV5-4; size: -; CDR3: CASSLPAGFYGYTF
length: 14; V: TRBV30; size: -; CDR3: CAWSAGHLTDTQYF
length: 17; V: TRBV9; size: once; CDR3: CASSVVGMGGRDNEQFF
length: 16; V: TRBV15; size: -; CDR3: CATSRDRWDRQGTAFF
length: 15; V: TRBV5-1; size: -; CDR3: CASSLVQGAGNEQFF
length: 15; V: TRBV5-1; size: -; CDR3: CASSLESGGGQPQHF